This T cell receptor beta chain was sequenced during a study of CD8 T cells in ankylosing spondylitis. About this clonotype itself: Its antigen remains unidentified.

Preparation of TCR beta libraries was done by quantitative 5'-RACE with molecular barcodes. TCRdb reprocessed the 5' RACE reads via MiXCR and lists one record per CDR3 protein. This table has over 100,000 distinct CDR3 sequences, 10% to 12% appearing once. Findings and caveats of the study: Reports say disease-linked clones showed up significantly more in matched ankylosing spondylitis synovial fluid. A motif in TCR beta, a set of under 10 highly homologous variants, appeared characteristic of ankylosing spondylitis blood.

J gave up 8 bases and V 2 bases, and 9 bases lay outside the gene matches. Germline CDR1 and CDR2: SQVTM and ANQGSEA. CDR3 length: 16 amino acids. This TCR was recovered from a female donor with ankylosing spondylitis or in good health (not recorded which). The specimen was blood, either unsorted or a sorted T cell fraction (not recorded which). V is TRBV29-1 and J is TRBJ2-2, with 12 bases aligning to TRBD2. Here the CDR3 DNA reads TGCAGCGTTGAACTAGCGGGAGGGCCGGATGTTGGGGAGCTGTTTTTT. This encodes CSVELAGGPDVGELFF.